The rows below give T cell receptor beta chains drawn from one sample of a study of T cell responses to AZD1222 COVID-19 vaccine. TCRdb's table, derived via immunoSEQ multiplex PCR, lists solely in-frame clones and lacks some. The table lists some 200,000 clones, almost 95% of them singletons. Source: peripheral blood, taken on day 0 of AZD1222 vaccination. These receptors originate from an adult in good health. CDR3s include the opening cysteine and the closing phenylalanine or tryptophan. The D gene is left open where the match is weak. Not every row has a clone size; where given, it reads once, few, many or a size class.

TRBJ1-1 | - | TRBV27 | - | TGTGCCAGCAGTTTATTTAAGAACACTGAAGCTTTCTTT | CASSLFKNTEAFF
TRBJ2-2 | - | TRBV19 | - | TGTGCCAGTAGTATGGGGGGCAATACCGGGGAGCTGTTTTTT | CASSMGGNTGELFF
TRBJ1-1 | TRBD1 | TRBV6-6 | few | TGTGCCAGCAAGACAGGGGCCACTGAAGCTTTCTTT | CASKTGATEAFF
TRBJ2-2 | TRBD2 | TRBV5-4 | - | TGTGCCAGCAGCTTAGCGGGGGGACCCAACACCGGGGAGCTGTTTTTT | CASSLAGGPNTGELFF
TRBJ2-7 | TRBD2 | TRBV2 | - | TGTGCCAGCACCTTTCTAGCGGGGCAATCCTACGAGCAGTACTTC | CASTFLAGQSYEQYF
TRBJ1-6 | - | TRBV19 | - | TGTGCCAGTAGTCCGGCGGCGGTATCCTATAATTCACCCCTCCACTTT | CASSPAAVSYNSPLHF
TRBJ1-2 | TRBD1 | TRBV27 | - | TGTGCCAGCAGTCCCAGCGACAGGGCCTCCTCTGGCTACACCTTC | CASSPSDRASSGYTF
TRBJ2-7 | - | TRBV29-1 | - | TGCAGCGTTGTTATCGGGGGCTACGAGCAGTACTTC | CSVVIGGYEQYF
TRBJ1-5 | - | TRBV15 | - | TGTGCCACCAGCAGAGATCCGGCAGGGAGTCAACCCCAGCATTTT | CATSRDPAGSQPQHF
TRBJ1-1 | TRBD1 | TRBV4-3 | - | TGCGCCAGCAGCCAAGGGGACAGGGGAACTGAAGCTTTCTTT | CASSQGDRGTEAFF
TRBJ1-1 | - | TRBV11-1 | - | TGTGCCAGCAGCTTAGCGTTGTACACTGAAGCTTTCTTT | CASSLALYTEAFF
TRBJ2-7 | TRBD1 | TRBV6-5 | once | TGTGCCAGCGGGAGGACAGGGGGCACCTACGAGCAGTACTTC | CASGRTGGTYEQYF
TRBJ2-1 | - | TRBV5-4 | - | TGTGCCAGCAGCTTAGAATGGGGGAGGAGCCCCTACAATGAGCAGTTCTTC | CASSLEWGRSPYNEQFF
TRBJ1-1 | - | TRBV18 | - | TGTGCCAGCTCACCGATCCGGGACAAGAACACTGAAGCTTTCTTT | CASSPIRDKNTEAFF
TRBJ1-5 | - | TRBV4-1 | - | TGCGCCAGCAGCCAAGAAGGGCCAGGGGATCCCAATCAGCCCCAGCATTTT | CASSQEGPGDPNQPQHF